The clone carrying this T cell receptor beta chain has at least ten counts. Its target is not known. This record belongs to a study of metastatic and nonmetastatic thyroid tumors. Looking at the study overall: Patients with malignant and benign thyroid disease provided blood and tumor or nodule tissue, whose repertoires were compared.

Study-wide results and limits: Compared with benign nodules, malignant thyroid tumors were reported to have significantly higher TCR beta diversity in both blood and tumor.

How the authors handled the data: CDR3 differences across clinicopathological groups were used to build a distant-metastasis classifier for papillary thyroid cancer. Using MiXCR, TCRdb reanalyzed the PCR reads. V and J calls and clone size were set by TCRdb, not the authors. Seen here are around 21,000 clones, about a sixth observed once, and the top ten hold around a fifth. Nobody among the patients had been given any treatment before thyroid surgery. Looked up from germline, CDR1 is SGDLS and CDR2 is YYNGEE. The CDR3 consists of 16 residues. V was shortened by 0 bases and J by 2 bases, with 14 bases between the two germline ends.

The chain is built from TRBV9 and TRBJ1-1; no firm D call. The sequenced sample was blood. This TCR was sampled from a male donor with papillary thyroid cancer or a benign thyroid nodule (not recorded which). Some clones in this sample may be carry-over from other donors' samples. The CDR3 nucleotides read TGTGCCAGCAGCGTAGGTCCCGGGGTTAACAACACTGAAGCTTTCTTT. This sequence encodes CASSVGPGVNNTEAFF.